This T cell receptor beta chain comes out of a study of patients and donors after allogeneic stem cell transplantation. TCRdb recomputed calls from the RT-PCR reads with MiXCR, one row per CDR3 protein. The sample yields about 150,000 distinct CDR3 sequences, roughly 24% seen once. The V gene's germline CDR1 is DFQATT and CDR2 SNEGSKA (reference sequence). V was trimmed by 3 bases and J by 1 base, leaving 9 bases between them. This CDR3 comprises 13 residues. This clonotype has only a few counts. The chain carries TRBV20-1 and TRBJ1-1; no reliable D call. Sequencing was done on a sample of blood, either unsorted or a sorted T cell fraction (not recorded which). The sequence derives from a human donor who was either an allogeneic HSCT recipient or a stem cell or donor lymphocyte infusion donor (not recorded which). It is not recorded whose cells these are; they may come from a transplant donor. The CDR3 bases are TGCAGTGCTAGCCCAGATCCGAACACTGAAGCTTTCTTT. Amino acids: CSASPDPNTEAFF.